This T cell receptor (beta chain) comes out of a study of lymphopenia after photon versus proton radiotherapy. Germline V lookup: CDR1 GTSNPN, CDR2 SVGIG (reference sequence). CDR3 length equals 14 residues. Trimming stripped 5 bases from V and 1 base from J, with 14 bases between. This clone is a singleton in its sample. The table came from immunoSEQ multiplex PCR; TCRdb's copy has only in-frame clones and leaves some out. This sample yields fewer than 25,000 clones, of which more than 75% are seen a single time; under 25% belongs to the top ten. The sequence was collected from a man aged 35-49 years with gastric cancer. The source was peripheral blood, collected from a patient treated with photon-based radiotherapy. This chain joins TRBV30 and TRBJ1-1; the D gene is possibly TRBD1 (5 bases). CDR3: CAWGTGGANTEAFF. As DNA, the CDR3 is TGTGCCTGGGGAACTGGGGGAGCGAACACTGAAGCTTTCTTT.